This T cell receptor (beta chain) was observed in a study of blood T cell repertoires in COVID-19. About the study: COVID-19 samples collected from the United States, Italy and Spain covered acute and convalescent phases. PBMCs, B-cell-depleted T cells, or T cells provided the cDNA or gDNA that made up the material.

V was trimmed by 5 bases and J by 0 bases, leaving 8 bases between them. Germline-derived CDR1 and CDR2 are MDHEN and SYDVKM. There are 13 residues in the CDR3. Original processing methods: Amplified reference gene primers provided the basis for estimating nucleated cell counts. Method: immunoSEQ multiplex PCR; TCRdb's copy keeps in-frame clones and lacks some. The DNA was the basis for D and trimming; V, J and clone size are from that table. The sample holds fewer than 300,000 clones, under 90% seen once. Sequenced material: peripheral blood. The chain has TRBV28 and TRBJ2-7; no clear D. The receptor was isolated from a woman aged 45-65 years who had recovered from COVID-19. As DNA, the CDR3 is TGTGCCAGCAGTGCACAGAGCTCCTACGAGCAGTACTTC. Protein sequence: CASSAQSSYEQYF. Variable domain in full (rest from reference TRBV28 and TRBJ2-7): DVKVTQSSRYLVKRTGEKVFLECVQDMDHENMFWYRQDPGLGLRLIYFSYDVKMKEKGDIPEGYSVSREKKERFSLILESASTNQTSMYLCASSAQSSYEQYFGPGTRLTVT.